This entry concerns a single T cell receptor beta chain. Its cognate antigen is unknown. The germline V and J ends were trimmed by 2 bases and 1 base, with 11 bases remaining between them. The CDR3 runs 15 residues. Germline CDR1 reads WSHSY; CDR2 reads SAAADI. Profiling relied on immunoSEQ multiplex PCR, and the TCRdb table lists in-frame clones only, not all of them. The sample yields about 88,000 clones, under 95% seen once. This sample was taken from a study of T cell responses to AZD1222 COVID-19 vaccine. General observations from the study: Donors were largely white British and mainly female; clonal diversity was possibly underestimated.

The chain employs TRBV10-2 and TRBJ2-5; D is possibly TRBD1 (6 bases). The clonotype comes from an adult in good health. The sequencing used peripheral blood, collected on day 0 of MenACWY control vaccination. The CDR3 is CASSEAQGFQETQYF. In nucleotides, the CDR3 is TGCGCCAGCAGTGAGGCACAGGGCTTCCAAGAGACCCAGTACTTC.